The clone carrying this TCR beta chain was detected ten times or more. Its specificity is not known. Just one base apart from a much larger clone, this may be a read error. The data were taken from a study of blood T cells in healthy people across ages. Broader study findings: Relative to aged donors, long-lived donors carried more naive CD4+ cells and displayed higher diversity. The percentage of naive T cells correlated strongly with TCR beta diversity. Estimated diversity, derived from one million T cells, was regarded as an underestimate.

Primed by a sample-barcoded 5' primer and a J-beta primer mix, a second PCR proceeded for about 6 to 11 cycles. Using its own MiXCR run on the 5' RACE reads, TCRdb lists one record per CDR3 protein. The sample has fewer than 2,000,000 distinct CDR3 sequences, about 32% seen once. Per-sample yields of isolated PBMCs were at least 7 million. V was trimmed by 5 bases and J by 1 base, leaving 14 bases between them. The CDR3 has 15 residues. The germline V gene encodes CDR1 MNHNS and CDR2 SASEGT. This sequence was found in a woman between 25 and 40 years old in good health. The V call is TRBV6-1, the J call TRBJ2-5, with D possibly matching TRBD2 (6 bases). Sequenced sample: blood. CDR3 in amino acids: CASSTRSGVQETQYF. The CDR3 nucleotides read TGTGCCAGCAGTACACGGTCGGGGGTCCAAGAGACCCAGTACTTC.